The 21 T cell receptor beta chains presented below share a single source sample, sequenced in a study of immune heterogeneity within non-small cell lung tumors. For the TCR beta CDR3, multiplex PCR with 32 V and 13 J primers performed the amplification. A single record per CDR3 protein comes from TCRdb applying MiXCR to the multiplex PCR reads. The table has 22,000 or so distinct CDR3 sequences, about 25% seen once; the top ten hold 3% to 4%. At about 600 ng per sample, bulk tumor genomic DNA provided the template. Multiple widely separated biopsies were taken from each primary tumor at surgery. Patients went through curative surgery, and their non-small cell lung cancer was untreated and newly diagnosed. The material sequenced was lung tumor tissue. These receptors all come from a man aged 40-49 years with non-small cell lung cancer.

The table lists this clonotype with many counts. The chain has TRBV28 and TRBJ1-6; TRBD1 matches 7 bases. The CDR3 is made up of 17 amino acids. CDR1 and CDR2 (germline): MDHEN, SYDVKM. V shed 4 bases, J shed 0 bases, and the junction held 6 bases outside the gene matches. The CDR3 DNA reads TGTGCCAGCAGTTGGGGGACAGCGAGCTCCTATAATTCACCCCTCCACTTT. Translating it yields CASSWGTASSYNSPLHF.

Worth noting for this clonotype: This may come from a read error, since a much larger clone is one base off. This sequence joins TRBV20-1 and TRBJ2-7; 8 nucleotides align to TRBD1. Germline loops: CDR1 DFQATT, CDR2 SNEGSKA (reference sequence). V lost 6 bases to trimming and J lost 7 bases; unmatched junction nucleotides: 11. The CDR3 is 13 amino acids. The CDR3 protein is CSAAGTGRREQYF. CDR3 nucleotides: TGCAGTGCAGCCGGGACAGGCCGGCGGGAGCAGTACTTC.

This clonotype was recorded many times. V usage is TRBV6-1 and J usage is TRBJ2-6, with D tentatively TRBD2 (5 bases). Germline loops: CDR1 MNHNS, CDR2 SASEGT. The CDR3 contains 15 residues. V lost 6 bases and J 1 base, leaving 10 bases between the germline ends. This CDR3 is CASRRTGSGANVLTF. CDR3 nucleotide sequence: TGTGCCAGCAGGCGGACGGGATCTGGGGCCAACGTCCTGACTTTC.

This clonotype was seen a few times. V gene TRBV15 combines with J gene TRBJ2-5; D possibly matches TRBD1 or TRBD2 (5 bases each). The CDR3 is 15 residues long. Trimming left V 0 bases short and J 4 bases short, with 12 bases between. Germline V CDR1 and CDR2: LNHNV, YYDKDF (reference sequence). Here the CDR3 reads CATSREPDTRETQYF. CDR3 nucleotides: TGTGCCACCAGCAGAGAGCCGGACACTAGAGAGACCCAGTACTTC. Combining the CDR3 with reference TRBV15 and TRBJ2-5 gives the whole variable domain DAMVIQNPRYQVTQFGKPVTLSCSQTLNHNVMYWYQQKSSQAPKLLFHYYDKDFNNEADTPDNFQSRRPNTSFCFLDIRSPGLGDTAMYLCATSREPDTRETQYFGPGTRLLVL.

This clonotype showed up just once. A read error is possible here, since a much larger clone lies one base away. CDR3 amino acids: CASMGGLSGRSTDTQYF. As DNA, the CDR3 is TGCGCCAGCATGGGGGGACTAAGCGGGAGAAGCACAGATACGCAGTATTTT. The rearrangement links TRBV5-1 to TRBJ2-3; 8 bases map to TRBD2. CDR1 is SGHRS and CDR2 is YFSETQ in the germline V gene. This CDR3 is built from 17 residues. The V gene end was trimmed by 6 bases and the J gene end by 0 bases; junction bases not matched to a gene: 12.

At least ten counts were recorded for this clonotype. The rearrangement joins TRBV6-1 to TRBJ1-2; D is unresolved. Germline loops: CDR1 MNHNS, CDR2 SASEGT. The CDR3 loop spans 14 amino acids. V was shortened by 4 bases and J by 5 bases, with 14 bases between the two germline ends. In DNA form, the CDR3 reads TGTGCCAGCAGTGGGGTCAAAGCGGGTTATGGCTACACCTTC. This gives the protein CASSGVKAGYGYTF.

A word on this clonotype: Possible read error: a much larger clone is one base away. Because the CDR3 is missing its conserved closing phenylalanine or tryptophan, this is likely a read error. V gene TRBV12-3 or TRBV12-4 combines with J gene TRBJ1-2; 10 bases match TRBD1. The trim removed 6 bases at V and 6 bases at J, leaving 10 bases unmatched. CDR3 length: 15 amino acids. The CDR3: CASSPWDRGRDGYTL. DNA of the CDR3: TGTGCCAGCAGCCCATGGGACAGGGGAAGGGATGGCTACACCTTA.

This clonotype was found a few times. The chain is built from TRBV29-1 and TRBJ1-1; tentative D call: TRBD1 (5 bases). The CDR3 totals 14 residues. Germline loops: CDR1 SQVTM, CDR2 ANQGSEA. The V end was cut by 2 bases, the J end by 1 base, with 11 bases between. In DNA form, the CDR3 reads TGCAGCGTTGAAAAAGGGACGGCGAACACTGAAGCTTTCTTT. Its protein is CSVEKGTANTEAFF.

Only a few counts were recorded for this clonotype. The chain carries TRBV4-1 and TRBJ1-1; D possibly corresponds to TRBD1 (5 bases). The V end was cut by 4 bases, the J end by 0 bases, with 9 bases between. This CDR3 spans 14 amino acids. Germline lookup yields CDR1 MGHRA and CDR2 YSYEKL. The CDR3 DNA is TGCGCCAGCAGCCCAGGGCGGGTGAACACTGAAGCTTTCTTT. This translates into CASSPGRVNTEAFF.

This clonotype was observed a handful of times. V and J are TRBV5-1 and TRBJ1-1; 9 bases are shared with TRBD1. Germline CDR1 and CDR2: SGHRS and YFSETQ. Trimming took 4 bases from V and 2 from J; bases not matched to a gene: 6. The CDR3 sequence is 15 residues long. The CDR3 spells CASSPQTGGNTEAFF. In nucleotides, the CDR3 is TGCGCCAGCAGCCCCCAGACAGGGGGTAACACTGAAGCTTTCTTT. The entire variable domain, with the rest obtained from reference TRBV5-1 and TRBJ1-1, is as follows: KAGVTQTPRYLIKTRGQQVTLSCSPISGHRSVSWYQQTPGQGLQFLFEYFSETQRNKGNFPGRFSGRQFSNSRSEMNVSTLELGDSALYLCASSPQTGGNTEAFFGQGTRLTVV.

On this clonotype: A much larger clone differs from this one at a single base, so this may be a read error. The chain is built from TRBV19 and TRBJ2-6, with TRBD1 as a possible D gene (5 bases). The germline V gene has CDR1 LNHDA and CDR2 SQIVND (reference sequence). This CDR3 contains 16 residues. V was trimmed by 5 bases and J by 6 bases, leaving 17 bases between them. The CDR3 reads CASSAGFMGQANVLTF. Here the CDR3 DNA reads TGTGCCAGTAGTGCCGGATTCATGGGGCAGGCCAACGTCCTGACTTTC. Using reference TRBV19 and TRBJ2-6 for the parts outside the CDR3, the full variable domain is DGGITQSPKYLFRKEGQNVTLSCEQNLNHDAMYWYRQDPGQGLRLIYYSQIVNDFQKGDIAEGYSVSREKKESFPLTVTSAQKNPTAFYLCASSAGFMGQANVLTFGAGSRLTVL.

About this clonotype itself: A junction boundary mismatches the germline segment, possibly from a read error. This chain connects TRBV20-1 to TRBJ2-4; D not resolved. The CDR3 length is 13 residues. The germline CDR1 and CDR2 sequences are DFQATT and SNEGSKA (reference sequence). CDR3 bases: TGCAGTGCTAGAGAATCAGCCAAAGACATTCAGTACTTC. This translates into CSARESAKDIQYF.

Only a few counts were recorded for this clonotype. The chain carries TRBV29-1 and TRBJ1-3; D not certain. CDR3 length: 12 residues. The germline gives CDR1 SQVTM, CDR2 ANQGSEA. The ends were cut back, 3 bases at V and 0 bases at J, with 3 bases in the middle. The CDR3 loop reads CSVESSGNTIYF. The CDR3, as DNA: TGCAGCGTTGAGAGCTCTGGAAACACCATATATTTT.

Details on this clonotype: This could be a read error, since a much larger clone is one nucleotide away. CDR3 protein: CASSLRGTSGGSYEHYF. The CDR3 DNA follows: TGTGCCAGCAGTTTACGTGGGACTAGCGGGGGGTCCTACGAGCATTACTTC. The chain links TRBV6-4 to TRBJ2-7; 15 nucleotides line up with TRBD2. The germline gives CDR1 MRHNA, CDR2 SNTAGT. The CDR3 runs to 17 residues.

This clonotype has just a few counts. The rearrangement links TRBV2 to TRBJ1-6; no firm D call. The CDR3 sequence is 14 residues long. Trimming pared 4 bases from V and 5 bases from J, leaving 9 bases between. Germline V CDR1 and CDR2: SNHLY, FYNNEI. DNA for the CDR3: TGTGCCAGCAGTGTTCCTGATAATAATTCACCCCTCCACTTT. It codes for CASSVPDNNSPLHF.

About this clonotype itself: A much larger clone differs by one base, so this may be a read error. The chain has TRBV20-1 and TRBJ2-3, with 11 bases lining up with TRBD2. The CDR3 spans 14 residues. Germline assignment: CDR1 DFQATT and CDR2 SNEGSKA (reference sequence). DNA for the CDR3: TGCAGTGCCCCCGCTAGCGGGAGGACAGATGCGCAGTATTTT. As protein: CSAPASGRTDAQYF.

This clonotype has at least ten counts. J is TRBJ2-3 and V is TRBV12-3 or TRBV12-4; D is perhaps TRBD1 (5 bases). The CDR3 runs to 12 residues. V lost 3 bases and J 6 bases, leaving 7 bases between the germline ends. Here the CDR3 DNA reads TGTGCCAGCAGTTTTGGGGCGGATACGCAGTATTTT. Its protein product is CASSFGADTQYF.

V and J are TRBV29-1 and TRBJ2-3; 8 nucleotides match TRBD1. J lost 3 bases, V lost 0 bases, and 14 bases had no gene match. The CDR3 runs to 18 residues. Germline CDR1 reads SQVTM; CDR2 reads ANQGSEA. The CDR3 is CSVEDRGQSRGRTDTQYF. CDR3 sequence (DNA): TGCAGCGTTGAAGACAGGGGGCAATCGCGAGGAAGGACAGATACGCAGTATTTT.

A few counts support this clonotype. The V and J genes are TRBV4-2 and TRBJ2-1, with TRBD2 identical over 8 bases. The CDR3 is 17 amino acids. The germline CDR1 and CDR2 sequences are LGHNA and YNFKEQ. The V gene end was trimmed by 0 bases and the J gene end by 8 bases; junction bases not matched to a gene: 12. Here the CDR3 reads CASSQERTGGPFHEQFF. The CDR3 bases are TGTGCCAGCAGCCAAGAGAGGACGGGAGGGCCGTTCCATGAGCAGTTCTTC.

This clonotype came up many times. CDR3 bases: TGCAGTGCTAGAGGACAGGGCGACACTAATGAAAAACTGTTTTTT. The encoded protein is CSARGQGDTNEKLFF. The chain links TRBV20-1 to TRBJ1-4; 7 bases align to TRBD1. CDR3 length equals 15 residues. With V trimmed by 1 base and J by 2 bases, 4 bases remained unmatched. The germline V gene encodes CDR1 DFQATT and CDR2 SNEGSKA (reference sequence).

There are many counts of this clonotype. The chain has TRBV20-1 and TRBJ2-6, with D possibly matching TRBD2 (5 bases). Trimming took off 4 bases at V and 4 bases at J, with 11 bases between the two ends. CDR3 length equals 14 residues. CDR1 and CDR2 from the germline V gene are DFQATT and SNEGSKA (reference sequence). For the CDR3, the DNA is TGCAGTGCTAATGCGGGTGTGGGGGCCAACGTCCTGACTTTC. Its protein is CSANAGVGANVLTF.